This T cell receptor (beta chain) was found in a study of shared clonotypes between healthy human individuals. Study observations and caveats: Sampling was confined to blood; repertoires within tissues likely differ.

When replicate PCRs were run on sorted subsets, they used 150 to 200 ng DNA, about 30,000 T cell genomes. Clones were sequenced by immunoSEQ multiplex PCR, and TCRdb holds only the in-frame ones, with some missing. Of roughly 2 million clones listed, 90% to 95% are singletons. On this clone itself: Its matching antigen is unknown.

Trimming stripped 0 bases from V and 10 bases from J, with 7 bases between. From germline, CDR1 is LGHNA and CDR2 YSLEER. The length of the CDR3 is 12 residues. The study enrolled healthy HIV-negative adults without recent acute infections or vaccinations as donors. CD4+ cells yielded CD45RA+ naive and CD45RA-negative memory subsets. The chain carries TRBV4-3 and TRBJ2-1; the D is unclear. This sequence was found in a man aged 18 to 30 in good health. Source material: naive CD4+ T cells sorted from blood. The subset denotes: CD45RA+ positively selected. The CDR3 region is CASSQEAGEQFF. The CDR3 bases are TGCGCCAGCAGCCAAGAGGCAGGCGAGCAGTTCTTC.